These 13 T cell receptor beta chains originate from one sample sequenced in a study of spatial heterogeneity in lung cancer. This sample's time point: sample taken at primary tumor resection. The authors sequenced whole RNA from tumor, nontumor lung or frozen PBMC without sorting. MiXCR was run by TCRdb on the 5' RACE reads, yielding one entry per CDR3 protein. The data show 9,500 to 15,000 distinct CDR3 sequences, 5.5% to 8% seen once. The source was normal lung tissue next to the tumor, collected at surgery. The receptors derive from a male donor with early-stage non-small cell lung cancer.

This clonotype was recorded many times. Little can be read into the size of this beta chain, an off-target read in a library designed for alpha chains. The chain joins TRBV19 to TRBJ1-5; perhaps TRBD1 as D (5 bases). The CDR3 is made up of 16 amino acids. Germline assignment: CDR1 LNHDA and CDR2 SQIVND (reference sequence). V lost 6 bases and J lost 0, with 15 bases in between. The DNA for the CDR3 is TGTGCCAGTAGCCCGGGACTAGAGTATAGCAATCAGCCCCAGCATTTT. Translation gives CASSPGLEYSNQPQHF.

This clonotype is termed medium-sized. The library was designed around alpha chains, so this beta chain is a stray read whose abundance carries little weight. CDR3 sequence: CSVEGRGPYEQYF. The CDR3 DNA reads as TGCAGCGTTGAAGGCAGGGGCCCCTACGAGCAGTACTTC. The gene calls are TRBV29-1 and TRBJ2-7; D is possibly TRBD1 (6 bases). Deletions cut 1 base from V and 2 bases from J, with 9 bases between. Germline V CDR1 and CDR2: SQVTM, ANQGSEA. The CDR3 extends over 13 amino acids.

In its sample, this clonotype was seen many times. This beta chain is a stray sequence in a library constructed for alpha chains; its clone size is not meaningful. The J gene is TRBJ2-1, the V gene TRBV29-1; 9 bases match TRBD2. Germline trimming cut 7 bases from V and 1 base from J; bases unmatched to any gene: 5. CDR3 size: 14 residues. Germline CDR1 SQVTM, CDR2 ANQGSEA. The CDR3 region is CSGLAGPSYNEQFF. CDR3 coding DNA: TGCAGCGGCCTAGCGGGACCTTCCTACAATGAGCAGTTCTTC.

Regarding this clonotype: This beta chain turned up in a library designed for alpha chains; as an off-target read, its abundance says little. The V and J genes are TRBV20-1 and TRBJ1-6; TRBD1 matches 12 bases. The ends lost 6 bases at V and 10 bases at J; junction bases unmatched: 7. There are 14 residues in the CDR3. Germline assignment: CDR1 DFQATT and CDR2 SNEGSKA (reference sequence). The DNA of the CDR3 is TGCAGTGCCTTGGGCGGGACAGGGGGCTCACCCCTCCACTTT. It translates to CSALGGTGGSPLHF.

This clonotype turned up a few times. As an off-target read in a library built for alpha chains, this beta chain has a frequency of little significance. The J gene is TRBJ1-1, the V gene TRBV3-1; D gene unclear. CDR1 and CDR2 from the germline V gene are LGHDT and YNNKEL (reference sequence). Trimming took 4 bases from V and 1 from J, leaving 16 bases between them. The CDR3 contains 16 residues. The CDR3 DNA reads TGTGCCAGCAGCCCCCAGCCCATAACAGCGAACACTGAAGCTTTCTTT. Encoded protein: CASSPQPITANTEAFF.

In its sample, this clonotype is medium-sized. This beta chain is an off-target read within a library intended for alpha chains, so its frequency means little. The CDR3 bases are TGTGCCAGCAGCTTAGGGGGGACAATGGAGACTGAAGCTTTCTTT. Translation gives CASSLGGTMETEAFF. The V call is TRBV7-2, the J call TRBJ1-1; possible D gene TRBD1, 6 bases. Germline lookup yields CDR1 SGHTA and CDR2 FQGNSA. This CDR3 spans 15 amino acids. V gave up 1 base and J gave up 5 bases, with 14 bases separating them.

This clonotype turned up a few times. Within a library made for alpha chains, this beta chain is off target, and its count is uninformative. Written as DNA, the CDR3 is TGCAGTGCTAGGACCTGGACAGGCATTAAAGAGACCCAGTACTTC. Encoded protein: CSARTWTGIKETQYF. The chain is built from TRBV20-1 and TRBJ2-5; 7 bases map to TRBD1. In germline, CDR1 is DFQATT, CDR2 SNEGSKA (reference sequence). V was clipped by 3 bases and J by 3 bases; unmatched bases: 10. The CDR3 runs to 15 residues.

There are a few counts of this clonotype. A library prepared for alpha chains yielded this beta chain as an off-target read; its size is of little meaning. The chain uses TRBV30 and TRBJ2-5; unclear D gene. V was trimmed by 2 bases and J by 2 bases, leaving 0 bases between them. Per germline, CDR1 GTSNPN and CDR2 SVGIG (reference sequence). This CDR3 region has 10 residues. The CDR3: CAWSQETQYF. The CDR3 DNA sequence: TGTGCCTGGAGTCAAGAGACCCAGTACTTC.

This clonotype was recorded at least ten times. The library was designed around alpha chains, so this beta chain is a stray read whose abundance carries little weight. The V call is TRBV28, the J call TRBJ2-1; 7 nucleotides line up with TRBD1. Germline CDR1 MDHEN, CDR2 SYDVKM. Trimming took 5 bases from V and 0 from J; bases not matched to a gene: 10. CDR3 size: 17 residues. The CDR3 protein is CASSTQGPLPSYNEQFF. CDR3 coding DNA: TGTGCCAGCAGTACACAGGGGCCCCTCCCCTCCTACAATGAGCAGTTCTTC.

This clonotype has at least ten counts. With the library built for alpha chains, this beta chain is off target and its frequency is not meaningful. This sequence joins TRBV7-9 and TRBJ2-1; 10 nucleotides agree with TRBD2. CDR3 size: 16 residues. Germline lookup yields CDR1 SEHNR and CDR2 FQNEAQ (reference sequence). Losses at the gene ends were 5 bases for V and 2 bases for J; bases not matched to a gene: 6. In DNA form, the CDR3 reads TGTGCCAGCAGCATGGGACTAGCGAGTACCTACAATGAGCAGTTCTTC. This gives the protein CASSMGLASTYNEQFF.

This clonotype was seen ten or more times. In a library made to pick up alpha chains, this beta chain is a stray read with a size that means little. The chain is built from TRBV27 and TRBJ2-2, with a tentative D call TRBD1 (6 bases). The CDR3 totals 14 residues. Trimming left V 6 bases short and J 6 bases short, with 14 bases between. CDR1 is MNHEY, CDR2 SMNVEV, per germline (reference sequence). Here the CDR3 reads CASSSTQGSGELFF. The CDR3 DNA follows: TGTGCCAGCAGCTCAACCCAGGGGTCCGGGGAGCTGTTTTTT.

This clonotype was counted between two and nine times. This beta chain represents an off-target read in a library built for alpha chains; its size is of limited meaning. The rearrangement joins TRBV7-2 to TRBJ2-1; no clear D gene. Trimming stripped 0 bases from V and 8 bases from J, with 17 bases between. Germline CDR1 and CDR2: SGHTA and FQGNSA. The CDR3 has 16 amino acids. CDR3 bases: TGTGCCAGCAGCTTAGCCGCCCTCCCGCTAGACTATGAGCAGTTCTTC. Residues: CASSLAALPLDYEQFF.

This clonotype was detected many times. Within a library made for alpha chains, this beta chain is off target, and its count is uninformative. V usage is TRBV12-3 or TRBV12-4 and J usage is TRBJ2-1; D possibly matches TRBD1 or TRBD2 (7 bases each). The CDR3 spans 15 residues. V was clipped by 7 bases and J by 4 bases, with 17 bases between them. The CDR3 DNA is TGTGCCAGCACCCCAGGGGGGGCCGGATACAATGAGCAGTTCTTC. This encodes CASTPGGAGYNEQFF.